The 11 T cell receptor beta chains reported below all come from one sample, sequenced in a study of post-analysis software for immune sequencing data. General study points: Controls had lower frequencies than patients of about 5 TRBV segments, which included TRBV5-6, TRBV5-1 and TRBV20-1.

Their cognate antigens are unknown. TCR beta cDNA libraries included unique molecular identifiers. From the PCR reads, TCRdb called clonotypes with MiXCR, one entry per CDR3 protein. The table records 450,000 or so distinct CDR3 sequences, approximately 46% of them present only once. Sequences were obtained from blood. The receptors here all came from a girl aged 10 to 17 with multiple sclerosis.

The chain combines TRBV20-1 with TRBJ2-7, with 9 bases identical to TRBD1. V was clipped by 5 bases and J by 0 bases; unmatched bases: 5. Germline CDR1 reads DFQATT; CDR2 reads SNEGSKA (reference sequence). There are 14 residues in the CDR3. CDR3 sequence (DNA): TGCAGTGCTTCCGGGACAGGGTCCTCCTACGAGCAGTACTTC. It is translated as CSASGTGSSYEQYF.

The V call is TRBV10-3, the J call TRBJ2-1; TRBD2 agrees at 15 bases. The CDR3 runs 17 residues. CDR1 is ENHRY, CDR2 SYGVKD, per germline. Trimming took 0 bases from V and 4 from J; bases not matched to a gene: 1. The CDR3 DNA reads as TGTGCCATCAGTGAGTCGGGACTAGCGGGAGGTTACAATGAGCAGTTCTTC. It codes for CAISESGLAGGYNEQFF.

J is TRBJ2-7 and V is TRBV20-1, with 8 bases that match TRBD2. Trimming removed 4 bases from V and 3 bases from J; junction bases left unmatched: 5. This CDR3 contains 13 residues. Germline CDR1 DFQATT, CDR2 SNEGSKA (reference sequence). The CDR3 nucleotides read TGCAGTGCTAAGACTAGCGTGAACTACGAGCAGTACTTC. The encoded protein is CSAKTSVNYEQYF.

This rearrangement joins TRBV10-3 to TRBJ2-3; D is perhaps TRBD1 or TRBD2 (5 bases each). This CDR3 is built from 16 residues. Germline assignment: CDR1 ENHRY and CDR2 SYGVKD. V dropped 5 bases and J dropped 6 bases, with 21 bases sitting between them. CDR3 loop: CAISPQGGPEGDTQYF. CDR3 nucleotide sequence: TGTGCCATCAGTCCTCAGGGCGGGCCAGAGGGCGATACGCAGTATTTT.

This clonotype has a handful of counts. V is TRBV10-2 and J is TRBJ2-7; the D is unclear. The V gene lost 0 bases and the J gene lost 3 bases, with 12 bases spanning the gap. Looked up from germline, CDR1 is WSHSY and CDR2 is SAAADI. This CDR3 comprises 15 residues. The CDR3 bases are TGCGCCAGCAGTGAGTCTCGCGTCAGGTACTACGAGCAGTACTTC. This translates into CASSESRVRYYEQYF.

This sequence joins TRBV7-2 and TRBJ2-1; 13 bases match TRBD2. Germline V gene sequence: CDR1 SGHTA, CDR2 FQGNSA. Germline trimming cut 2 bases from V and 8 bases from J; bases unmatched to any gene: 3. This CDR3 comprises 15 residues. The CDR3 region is CASSLRLAGGYEQFF. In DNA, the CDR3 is TGTGCCAGCAGCTTAAGACTAGCGGGAGGCTATGAGCAGTTCTTC.

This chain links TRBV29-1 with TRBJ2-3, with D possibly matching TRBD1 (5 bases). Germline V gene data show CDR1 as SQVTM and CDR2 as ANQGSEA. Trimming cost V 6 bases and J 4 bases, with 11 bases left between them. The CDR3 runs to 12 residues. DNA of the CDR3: TGCAGCGTCTTGACAGAGCCAGATACGCAGTATTTT. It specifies CSVLTEPDTQYF.

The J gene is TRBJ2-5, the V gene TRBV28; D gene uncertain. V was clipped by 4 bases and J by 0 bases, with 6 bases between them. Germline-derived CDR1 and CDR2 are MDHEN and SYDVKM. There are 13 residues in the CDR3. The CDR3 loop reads CASSWAYQETQYF. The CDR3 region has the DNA TGTGCCAGCAGTTGGGCCTACCAAGAGACCCAGTACTTC.

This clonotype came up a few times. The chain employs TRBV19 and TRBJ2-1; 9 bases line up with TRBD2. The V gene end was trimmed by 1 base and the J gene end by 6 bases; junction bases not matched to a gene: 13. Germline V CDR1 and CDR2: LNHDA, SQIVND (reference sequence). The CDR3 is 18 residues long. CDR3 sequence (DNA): TGTGCCAGTAGTATAGGAGGGACTAGCATTCCCCCACTCAATGAGCAGTTCTTC. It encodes CASSIGGTSIPPLNEQFF.

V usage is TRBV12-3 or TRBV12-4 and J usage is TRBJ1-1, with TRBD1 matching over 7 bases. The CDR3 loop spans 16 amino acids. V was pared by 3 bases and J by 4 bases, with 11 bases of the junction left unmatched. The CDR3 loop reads CASSLRGGGPSTEAFF. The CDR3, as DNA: TGTGCCAGCAGTTTGCGGGGAGGGGGCCCGTCCACTGAAGCTTTCTTT.

The CDR3 nucleotides read TGTGCCAGCAGCTTAACTCTCAGGGTCTATGGCTACACCTTC. It translates to CASSLTLRVYGYTF. V is TRBV7-3 and J is TRBJ1-2; weak D call: TRBD1 (5 bases). CDR1 SGHTA and CDR2 FQGTGA come from the germline V gene. The CDR3 has 14 residues. Deletions cut 0 bases from V and 4 bases from J, with 9 bases between. The entire variable domain, with the rest obtained from reference TRBV7-3 and TRBJ1-2, is as follows: GAGVSQTPSNKVTEKGKYVELRCDPISGHTALYWYRQSLGQGPEFLIYFQGTGAADDSGLPNDRFFAVRPEGSVSTLKIQRTERGDSAVYLCASSLTLRVYGYTFGSGTRLTVV.